Listed here are 10 T cell receptor beta chains from one sample, sequenced in a study of radiotherapy plus CTLA-4 blockade in lung cancer (dated by TCRdb to 2017 to 2018). Library construction relied on the immunoSEQ multiplex PCR assay. TCRdb limited this immuneACCESS table to in-frame rearrangements with V and J called. A share of clones is missing; checked studies link under half to unresolved V genes, and the rest is unexplained. This sample gives about 90,000 clones in total; around 81% of them show up just once. Approximately 15% of the sample is held by the ten biggest clonotypes. Sequenced material: peripheral blood, taken from a patient treated with radiotherapy plus ipilimumab. These receptors all stem from a human donor with non-small cell lung cancer that progressed on radiotherapy plus ipilimumab.

The chain is built from TRBV30 and TRBJ1-2; 8 nucleotides agree with TRBD1. Germline assignment: CDR1 GTSNPN and CDR2 SVGIG (reference sequence). V was pared by 5 bases and J by 8 bases, with 7 bases of the junction left unmatched. This CDR3 is built from 12 residues. The DNA of the CDR3 is TGTGCCTGGTGCCCACAGGGGGGGGGCTACACCTTC. Protein sequence: CAWCPQGGGYTF. The full variable domain, its missing parts supplied by reference TRBV30 and TRBJ1-2, is SQTIHQWPATLVQPVGSPLSLECTVEGTSNPNLYWYRQAAGRGLQLLFYSVGIGQISSEVPQNLSASRPQDRQFILSSKKLLLSDSGFYLCAWCPQGGGYTFGSGTRLTVV.

V is TRBV5-6 and J is TRBJ1-5, with D possibly matching TRBD1 (5 bases). The CDR3 has 14 residues. Germline CDR1 is SGHDT and CDR2 is YYEEEE. V was shortened by 1 base and J by 1 base, with 6 bases between the two germline ends. This chain's CDR3 is CASSLRQSNQPQHF. In DNA form, the CDR3 reads TGTGCCAGCAGCTTGCGACAGAGCAATCAGCCCCAGCATTTT.

This CDR3 reads CASSALGGTQYF. The CDR3 DNA reads as TGTGCCAGCAGTGCCCTGGGGGGGACCCAGTACTTC. V is TRBV2 and J is TRBJ2-5; D possibly corresponds to TRBD2 (6 bases). This CDR3 is built from 12 residues. V was pared by 4 bases and J by 7 bases, with 10 bases between. Germline CDR1 SNHLY, CDR2 FYNNEI.

This clone was observed a handful of times. The J gene is TRBJ2-6, the V gene TRBV19, with 7 bases fitting TRBD1. CDR1 and CDR2 (germline): LNHDA, SQIVND (reference sequence). This CDR3 spans 16 amino acids. The trim removed 6 bases at V and 4 bases at J, leaving 9 bases unmatched. Here the CDR3 DNA reads TGTGCCAGTAGAACCGAGACAGGGACGGGGGCCAACGTCCTGACTTTC. Its protein is CASRTETGTGANVLTF.

The J gene is TRBJ2-1, the V gene TRBV2; the match to TRBD1 covers 9 bases. Germline V gene sequence: CDR1 SNHLY, CDR2 FYNNEI. V lost 6 bases to trimming and J lost 0 bases; unmatched junction nucleotides: 21. The CDR3 length is 21 residues. CDR3 sequence (DNA): TGTGCCAGCAGGATAGGAGGGGGGGGACAGGGAACTTTCCGCTCCTACAATGAGCAGTTCTTC. As protein: CASRIGGGGQGTFRSYNEQFF.

The chain links TRBV7-2 to TRBJ1-3; D ambiguous. V dropped 5 bases and J dropped 2 bases, with 16 bases sitting between them. CDR1 and CDR2 (germline): SGHTA, FQGNSA. CDR3 size: 16 residues. For the CDR3, the DNA is TGTGCCAGCAGCGGAAGTGAGGGTATGCCTGGAAACACCATATATTTT. This encodes CASSGSEGMPGNTIYF.

The rearrangement uses TRBV11-2 and TRBJ1-1; D call uncertain. V was cut by 6 bases and J by 1 base, with 9 bases left in between. The germline gives CDR1 SGHAT, CDR2 FQNNGV. This CDR3 contains 13 residues. The CDR3 DNA reads TGTGCCAGCAGTCATATGGGGAACACTGAAGCTTTCTTT. Residues: CASSHMGNTEAFF.

The CDR3 loop reads CASSPVDSNQPQHF. CDR3 DNA: TGTGCCAGCAGCCCCGTTGACAGCAATCAGCCCCAGCATTTT. The chain combines TRBV6-6 with TRBJ1-5, with D uncertain. V was shortened by 6 bases and J by 1 base, with 10 bases between the two germline ends. Germline V lookup: CDR1 MNHNY, CDR2 SVGAGI (reference sequence). This CDR3 contains 14 residues.

The J gene is TRBJ2-7, the V gene TRBV15; 7 bases are shared with TRBD2. CDR1 is LNHNV and CDR2 is YYDKDF in the germline V gene (reference sequence). V shed 5 bases, J shed 2 bases, and the junction held 6 bases outside the gene matches. The CDR3 is 14 amino acids. Here the CDR3 reads CATSGASGPYEQYF. The CDR3 DNA reads as TGTGCCACCAGCGGGGCTAGCGGACCCTACGAGCAGTACTTC.

The chain links TRBV7-3 to TRBJ1-1, with D uncertain. Between the trimmed V and J ends, which lost 5 bases and 4 bases, there was a span of 20 bases. This CDR3 has 16 residues. Germline CDR1 and CDR2: SGHTA and FQGTGA. The CDR3 DNA reads TGTGCCAGCAGCCCTCTGCCTCGGGCAGTCGGCACTGAAGCTTTCTTT. Translated, it gives CASSPLPRAVGTEAFF.